This T cell receptor beta chain was observed in a study of T-cell memory formation after mild COVID-19. The ends were cut back, 3 bases at V and 0 bases at J, with 12 bases in the middle. Germline CDR1 is SGDLS and CDR2 is YYNGEE. The CDR3 loop spans 15 amino acids. After 5'RACE with constant-segment primers, TCR alpha and TCR beta cDNA libraries carrying sample barcodes and UMIs were obtained. MiXCR, run by TCRdb on the 5' RACE reads, gives a single entry per CDR3 protein. The repertoire holds fewer than 250,000 distinct CDR3 sequences, with under 12% as singletons. General observations from the study: Later expanders leaned toward CD4+, whereas clones contracting from day 15 to 85 were balanced CD4/CD8. Mostly located in CM and EM were contracting CD4+ clones, with contracting CD8+ clones located in EMRA.

In the case of this clonotype: What it binds is not known.

Material for sequencing was PBMCs or a T cell subset sorted from them (not recorded which). The chain carries TRBV9 and TRBJ1-1; D is unresolved. The clonotype was recovered from a man between 18 and 35 years old who had mild COVID-19 (a few samples of this study predate the infection). Cell type and time point are not known. The CDR3 protein is CASSALWLMNTEAFF. CDR3 coding DNA: TGTGCCAGCAGCGCCTTGTGGCTAATGAACACTGAAGCTTTCTTT.